This T cell receptor (beta chain) comes out of a study of blood T cells in healthy people across ages. Trimming took 3 bases from V and 0 from J, leaving 12 bases between them. CDR3 size: 15 residues. Germline lookup yields CDR1 DFQATT and CDR2 SNEGSKA (reference sequence). Study-level points and caveats: PBMCs that were unsorted prevented a conclusive naive versus antigen-experienced comparison.

No fewer than 5.5 micrograms of total RNA were isolated from every sample. In regard to this clonotype: Its target is not known.

The use of a sample-barcoded 5' primer and a J-beta primer mix characterized a second PCR of about 7 to 12 cycles. Each CDR3 protein is one row after TCRdb ran MiXCR on the 5' RACE reads. The sample lists about 1,400,000 distinct CDR3 sequences, approximately 40% occurring once. The TCR originated in a woman between 18 and 29 years old in good health. The sample consisted of blood. The rearrangement joins TRBV20-1 to TRBJ2-1; the D is unclear. As DNA, the CDR3 is TGCAGTGCTAGTCGCGATACCTACTCCTACAATGAGCAGTTCTTC. It encodes CSASRDTYSYNEQFF.